Listed here is a single T cell receptor beta chain. These data originate in a study of blood T cell repertoires in COVID-19. For the study at large: Samples taken during acute and convalescent COVID-19 were collected in the United States, Italy and Spain. Sample material is recorded as cDNA or gDNA derived from T cells, B-cell-depleted T cells, or PBMCs.

Libraries were prepared by immunoSEQ multiplex PCR; TCRdb keeps only in-frame clonotypes and omits some of them. This table holds 150,000 to 180,000 clones, about 83% found once. Trimming cost V 5 bases and J 5 bases; bases outside gene matches: 10. The CDR3 consists of 15 residues. CDR1 is SEHNR, CDR2 FQNEAQ, per germline (reference sequence). This chain connects TRBV7-9 to TRBJ1-2; 8 nucleotides agree with TRBD1. The sample consisted of peripheral blood. This receptor was identified in a woman in her sixties with COVID-19, enrolled during active disease. The CDR3 DNA follows: TGTGCCAGCAGCCCCCGGGACAGGAGAGAATATGGCTACACCTTC. Amino acids: CASSPRDRREYGYTF.